Listed below are T cell receptor beta chains from one sample, sequenced in a study of blood T cell repertoires in COVID-19. The assay was immunoSEQ multiplex PCR, and TCRdb's table has in-frame clones only and misses some. The sample holds about 89,000 clones; nearly 95% are singletons and the top ten take approximately 4.3%. The sequenced sample was peripheral blood. The receptors here all came from a human donor with active COVID-19. The donor label of this sample is uncertain. Both conserved end residues are part of each CDR3. Fields, in order: D gene, V gene, J gene, clone size, CDR3 DNA, CDR3 protein. D genes are given only for firm matches. Not every row has a clone size; where given, it reads once, few, many or a size class.

TRBD1	TRBV2	TRBJ2-7	NA	TGTGCCAGCAGAGACCCGGGACAGGCCTCCTACGAGCAGTACTTC	CASRDPGQASYEQYF
TRBD2	TRBV19	TRBJ2-1	once	TGTGCCAGTAGTATAGGGCTAGCGGGAGTTGAGCAGTTCTTC	CASSIGLAGVEQFF
TRBD2	TRBV7-9	TRBJ2-7	NA	TGTGCCAGCAGTCCGTACCGACTAGCGGGGGACGGCGAGCAGTACTTC	CASSPYRLAGDGEQYF
NA	TRBV6-5	TRBJ2-1	NA	TGTGCCAGCAGCCTTCGCCCGGGGGATGAGCAGTTCTTC	CASSLRPGDEQFF
NA	TRBV12-2	TRBJ2-3	NA	TGTGCAAGTCGCTCTCATAAGCCGCGTCCAAGCGGCACAGATACGCAGTATTTT	CASRSHKPRPSGTDTQYF
NA	TRBV27	TRBJ2-3	NA	TGTGCCAGCAGTTTCTTTTCTAGCACAGATACGCAGTATTTT	CASSFFSSTDTQYF
NA	TRBV20-1	TRBJ2-7	NA	TGCAGTGCTAGTGGCAGTCCCCCCTACGAGCAGTACTTC	CSASGSPPYEQYF
NA	TRBV27	TRBJ1-6	NA	TGTGCCAGCAGTTTCGGGATGGCGTCCTATAATTCACCCCTCCACTTT	CASSFGMASYNSPLHF
NA	TRBV18	TRBJ2-7	NA	TGTGCCAGCTCACCCAATCGGGAGACCTACGAGCAGTACTTC	CASSPNRETYEQYF
NA	TRBV2	TRBJ2-1	NA	TGTGCCAGCAGGACCCCCTCGGGGAATGAGCAGTTCTTC	CASRTPSGNEQFF
TRBD2	TRBV3-1/TRBV3-2	TRBJ2-7	NA	TGTGCCAGCAGCCAAGAGGGGGGGGACTCCTTTTTCCTAGGCCGCTTC	CASSQEGGDSFFLGRF
NA	TRBV19	TRBJ1-5	NA	TGTGCCAGTAGTCCCCCAACAAGAGGGTTTGGTCAGCCCCAGCATTTT	CASSPPTRGFGQPQHF
NA	TRBV6-6	TRBJ1-1	NA	TGTGCCAGCAGAACAGGGACGGGCTGGAACACTGAAGCTTTCTTT	CASRTGTGWNTEAFF
NA	TRBV5-6	TRBJ1-4	once	TGTGCCAGCCTACAAGGAGGGAGAACTGAAAAACTGTTTTTT	CASLQGGRTEKLFF
NA	TRBV6-6	TRBJ2-7	NA	TGTGCCAGCAGTTACTCGGTCCGGAGCTCCTACGAGCAGTACTTC	CASSYSVRSSYEQYF
TRBD2	TRBV7-2	TRBJ2-5	NA	TGTGCCAGCAGCTTGGGACTAGGTTTGGCCGAGACCCAGTACTTC	CASSLGLGLAETQYF
TRBD1	TRBV7-2	TRBJ1-6	NA	TGTGCCAGCAGCTTGCAGGGGGCGGGTTCACCCCTCCACTTT	CASSLQGAGSPLHF
NA	TRBV7-9	TRBJ2-7	NA	TGTGCCAGCAGCTTAGCCCGGAGGAGGGACGACGAGCAGTACTTC	CASSLARRRDDEQYF
TRBD1	TRBV19	TRBJ2-1	NA	TGTGCCAGTAGCCCCCGGACAGGCCGACGAAGCAATGAGCAGTTCTTC	CASSPRTGRRSNEQFF
NA	TRBV6-2/TRBV6-3	TRBJ2-7	NA	TGTGCCAGCAGTTACCCCAGGGAGCGGGTTGAGCAGTACTTC	CASSYPRERVEQYF
TRBD1	TRBV29-1	TRBJ2-5	NA	TGCAGCGTGGACCAACAGGGGGGCCAAGAGACCCAGTACTTC	CSVDQQGGQETQYF
NA	TRBV28	TRBJ2-2	NA	TGTGCCAGCAGAGAACGCCCAGCCGGGGAGCTGTTTTTT	CASRERPAGELFF
NA	TRBV28	TRBJ1-3	NA	TGTGCCAGCAGTTTGTCGGGAAACACCATATATTTT	CASSLSGNTIYF
TRBD2	TRBV5-4	TRBJ2-1	NA	TGTGCCAGCAGCTTGGAACTAGCGGGAAGGAATGAGCAGTTCTTC	CASSLELAGRNEQFF
NA	TRBV4-1	TRBJ1-4	NA	TGCGGCTCCGCGCGGGTTCTGAATGAAAAACTGTTTTTT	CGSARVLNEKLFF
NA	TRBV3-1/TRBV3-2	TRBJ2-7	NA	TGTGCCAGCAGCCCAAGTCCCGGGTTCTCCTACGAGCAGTACTTC	CASSPSPGFSYEQYF
NA	TRBV28	TRBJ2-7	NA	TGTGCCAGCAGTTCACGGCTAGTTTCGCCCACCTACGAGCAGTACTTC	CASSSRLVSPTYEQYF
TRBD1	TRBV28	TRBJ1-5	once	TGTGCCAGCAGTCTCAGAGGTGGACAGGCTCAGCCCCAGCATTTT	CASSLRGGQAQPQHF
NA	TRBV18	TRBJ1-5	NA	TGTGCCAGCTCAGAGAAGCAACAGGATCGGGTTCTTAGCAATCAGCCCCAGCATTTT	CASSEKQQDRVLSNQPQHF
NA	TRBV5-1	TRBJ1-5	NA	TGCGCCAGCAGCTTACGAGTGAATCAGCCCCAGCATTTT	CASSLRVNQPQHF
TRBD2	TRBV19	TRBJ2-1	NA	TGTGCCAGTAGTATAAAATCTAGCGGGAGTTTTAATGAGCAGTTCTTC	CASSIKSSGSFNEQFF
NA	TRBV5-1	TRBJ2-1	NA	TGCGCCAGCAGCTCTGGTGGGGAGGCCACCTACAATGAGCAGTTCTTC	CASSSGGEATYNEQFF
TRBD1	TRBV29-1	TRBJ2-7	once	TGCAGCGTCGGGACAGACTACGAGCAGTACTTC	CSVGTDYEQYF
NA	TRBV11-3	TRBJ2-7	NA	TGTGCCAGCAGCTTAGTCGTCATTACCCCGTCGGACGAGCAGTACTTC	CASSLVVITPSDEQYF
NA	TRBV7-8	TRBJ1-5	NA	TGTGCCAGCACCTTAACTAGGAATCAGCCCCAGCATTTT	CASTLTRNQPQHF
NA	TRBV6-5	TRBJ1-2	NA	TGTGCCAGCAGCCAATACGGTGCCAACTATGGCTACACCTTC	CASSQYGANYGYTF
TRBD1	TRBV5-6	TRBJ1-4	NA	TGTGCCAGCAGCCTGGCAGGGGGCCTCAATGAAAAACTGTTTTTT	CASSLAGGLNEKLFF
NA	TRBV5-5	TRBJ1-4	NA	TGTGCCAGCCGAGTCCGGTTCGAGAATAATGAAAAACTGTTTTTT	CASRVRFENNEKLFF
TRBD2	TRBV27	TRBJ2-3	once	TGTGCCAGCAGTTTCCTGTCGGGAGGAAGCACAGATACGCAGTATTTT	CASSFLSGGSTDTQYF
TRBD2	TRBV11-2	TRBJ2-5	NA	TGTGCCAGCAGCTTAGATGGCCCCCTAGCGGGGGGCCAAGAGACCCAGTACTTC	CASSLDGPLAGGQETQYF